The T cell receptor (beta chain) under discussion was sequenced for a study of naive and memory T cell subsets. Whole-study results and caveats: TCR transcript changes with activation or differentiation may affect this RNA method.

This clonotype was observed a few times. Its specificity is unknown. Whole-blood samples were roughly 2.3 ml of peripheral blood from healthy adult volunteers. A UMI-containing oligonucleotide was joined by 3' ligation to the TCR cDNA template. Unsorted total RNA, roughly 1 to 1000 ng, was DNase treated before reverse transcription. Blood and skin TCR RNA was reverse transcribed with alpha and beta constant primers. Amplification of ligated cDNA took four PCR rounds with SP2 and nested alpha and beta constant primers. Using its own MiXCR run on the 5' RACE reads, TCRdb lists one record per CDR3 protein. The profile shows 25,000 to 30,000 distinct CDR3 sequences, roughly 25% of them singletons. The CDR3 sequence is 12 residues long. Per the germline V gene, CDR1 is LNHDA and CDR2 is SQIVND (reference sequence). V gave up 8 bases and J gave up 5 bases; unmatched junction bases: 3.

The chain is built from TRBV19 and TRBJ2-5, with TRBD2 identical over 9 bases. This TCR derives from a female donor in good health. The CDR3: CASGGLAETQYF. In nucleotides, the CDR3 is TGTGCCAGTGGCGGACTAGCGGAGACCCAGTACTTC.